Listed below are T cell receptor beta chains from one sample, sequenced in a study of T cell responses to AZD1222 COVID-19 vaccine. Sequencing used immunoSEQ multiplex PCR; TCRdb keeps in-frame clones, though not all of them. The data show around 84,000 clones, roughly 85% seen once. The sequenced sample was peripheral blood, obtained 28 days after the second AZD1222 dose. The source is an adult who received the AZD1222 COVID-19 vaccine. CDR3s include the opening cysteine and the closing phenylalanine or tryptophan. The order of the fields is D gene, V gene, clone size, J gene, CDR3 DNA, CDR3 protein. D genes are given only for firm matches. Expanded clones are given a class, and other clones once, few, many or no size at all.

-,TRBV7-3,-,TRBJ2-2,TGTGCCAGCAGCACCCAGGGGCTAGACACCGGGGAGCTGTTTTTT,CASSTQGLDTGELFF
TRBD1,TRBV27,-,TRBJ1-2,TGTGCCAGCAGCCGTAACCGGGACAGGGAAAAAGGAGGCTACACCTTC,CASSRNRDREKGGYTF
-,TRBV5-6,-,TRBJ2-5,TGTGCCAGCAGCTTCAGGGGAGAAGAGACCCAGTACTTC,CASSFRGEETQYF
TRBD1,TRBV5-5,-,TRBJ1-4,TGTGCCAGCAGCCGTCAGGGGGCAGAAGATGAAAAACTGTTTTTT,CASSRQGAEDEKLFF
-,TRBV6-5,-,TRBJ1-5,TGTGCCAGCAGTTTAGATGTAGGTCAGCCCCAGCATTTT,CASSLDVGQPQHF
TRBD1,TRBV7-3,-,TRBJ2-5,TGTGCCAGCAGCCGTACGGGGACAGGGGGGGAGACCCAGTACTTC,CASSRTGTGGETQYF
-,TRBV7-2,-,TRBJ2-3,TGTGCCAGCAGCTTAGTCCAATTAGGTACAGATACGCAGTATTTT,CASSLVQLGTDTQYF
TRBD1,TRBV6-5,-,TRBJ1-1,TGTGCCAGCAGCCCCGGGACAGGGAGCGCTTTCTTT,CASSPGTGSAFF
TRBD2,TRBV2,-,TRBJ2-1,TGTGCCAGCAGTGGCGATAGCGGGGGGCCCTACCGGTACAATGAGCAGTTCTTC,CASSGDSGGPYRYNEQFF
TRBD2,TRBV5-5,-,TRBJ2-2,TGTGCCAGCAGACTAGGACTAGCGGGGGGCGTCGGGGAGCTGTTTTTT,CASRLGLAGGVGELFF
-,TRBV6-2/TRBV6-3,-,TRBJ1-1,TGTGCCAGCAGTTACAGTAGGACCATTCGGGCTTTCTTT,CASSYSRTIRAFF
TRBD1,TRBV7-2,-,TRBJ2-1,TGTGCCAGCAGCGAGGGGGCAGGCTCCTACAATGAGCAGTTCTTC,CASSEGAGSYNEQFF
-,TRBV14,-,TRBJ2-3,TGTGCCAGCAGCCCCAAGGGGGGGGCCCCATACACAGATACGCAGTATTTT,CASSPKGGAPYTDTQYF
-,TRBV4-1,once,TRBJ1-5,TGCGCCAGCAGCCAAGTTATGGGAACTCAGCCCCAGCATTTT,CASSQVMGTQPQHF
-,TRBV18,-,TRBJ1-3,TGTGCCACCTCCACGGAGGTCTCTGGAAACACCATATATTTT,CATSTEVSGNTIYF
TRBD1,TRBV10-3,-,TRBJ1-6,TGTGCCGTCCGGGACAGAAATTCACCCCTCCACTTT,CAVRDRNSPLHF
-,TRBV7-9,-,TRBJ2-3,TGTGCCAGCAGCTTCCAGGGGAGTACAGATACGCAGTATTTT,CASSFQGSTDTQYF
TRBD1,TRBV19,-,TRBJ1-1,TGTGCCAGTAGGGGACAGGGGAACACTGAAGCTTTCTTT,CASRGQGNTEAFF
TRBD1,TRBV7-2,-,TRBJ1-1,TGTGCCAGCAGCCTGGACAGGGGGCTAACGCAAGCTTTCTTT,CASSLDRGLTQAFF
-,TRBV10-3,-,TRBJ1-5,TGTGCCATCAGTGAAATAGGCGATAGCAATCAGCCCCAGCATTTT,CAISEIGDSNQPQHF
TRBD2,TRBV5-1,-,TRBJ2-3,TGCGCCAGCAGCTTGGCGCTCTTGCGGGGGGGCACAGATACGCAGTATTTT,CASSLALLRGGTDTQYF
-,TRBV10-3,few,TRBJ1-5,TGTGCCATCAGTGAGTCCGTCGGAGGGCACCAGCCCCAGCATTTT,CAISESVGGHQPQHF
TRBD1,TRBV4-1,-,TRBJ1-2,TGCGCCAGCAGCCAAGGCGGGACAGGGTTTGGCTACACCTTC,CASSQGGTGFGYTF
TRBD2,TRBV6-6,-,TRBJ2-7,TGTGCCAGCAGTCCGGGGGGTGAGCAGTACTTC,CASSPGGEQYF